The rows below give T cell receptor beta chains drawn from one sample of a study of metastatic and nonmetastatic thyroid tumors. MiXCR reprocessed the PCR reads for TCRdb. Among approximately 28,000 clones listed, about 15% were seen once. The sequencing input was blood. The receptors were gathered from a male donor with papillary thyroid cancer or a benign thyroid nodule (not recorded which). Some clones in this sample may be carry-over from other donors' samples. Each CDR3 is given with its conserved first and last residue. A D gene is named only where the DNA matches it firmly. A row's size may be missing; if present it is once, few, many or a size class.

cdr3_length	v_call	clone_size	j_call	d_call	cdr3_aa	cdr3_nt
14	TRBV27	many	TRBJ1-1	.	CASSGLGERTEAFF	TGTGCCAGCAGTGGTTTGGGGGAACGCACTGAAGCTTTCTTT
14	TRBV20-1	.	TRBJ2-7	TRBD2	CSATGTSIAYEQYF	TGCAGTGCTACCGGGACTAGCATAGCCTACGAGCAGTACTTC
13	TRBV7-3	many	TRBJ2-3	.	CASRLMGSDTQYF	TGTGCCAGCCGCTTAATGGGCTCAGATACGCAGTATTTT
16	TRBV6-2/TRBV6-3	.	TRBJ1-5	.	CASSYPGTHSNQPQHF	TGTGCCAGCAGTTACCCCGGGACACATAGCAATCAGCCCCAGCATTTT
17	TRBV4-1	many	TRBJ2-1	.	CASSRQEGGGSYNEQFF	TGCGCCAGCAGCCGCCAAGAGGGGGGCGGCTCCTACAATGAGCAGTTCTTC
14	TRBV5-4	many	TRBJ2-7	TRBD2	CASSFGGRTPEQYF	TGTGCCAGCAGCTTCGGCGGGAGAACACCCGAGCAGTACTTC
14	TRBV6-4	large	TRBJ1-6	.	CASSTGRENSPLHF	TGTGCCAGCAGTACGGGCAGGGAGAATTCACCCCTCCACTTT
14	TRBV3-1	.	TRBJ2-1	.	CASSRGSSYNEQFF	TGTGCCAGCAGCCGGGGTAGCTCCTACAATGAGCAGTTCTTC
15	TRBV3-1	many	TRBJ1-1	.	CASSQGPGRGTEAFF	TGTGCCAGCAGCCAAGGTCCGGGCCGGGGCACTGAAGCTTTCTTT
17	TRBV28	medium-sized	TRBJ1-6	.	CASSAADRLLYNSPLHF	TGTGCCAGCAGCGCGGCAGACAGGTTGCTCTATAATTCACCCCTCCACTTT
16	TRBV25-1	many	TRBJ2-7	TRBD2	CASSELTSGLAYEQYF	TGTGCCAGCAGTGAATTAACTAGCGGGCTAGCCTACGAGCAGTACTTC
15	TRBV7-6	many	TRBJ2-1	.	CASSLSSGPYNEQFF	TGTGCCAGCAGCTTAAGTTCGGGTCCCTACAATGAGCAGTTCTTC
17	TRBV27	.	TRBJ1-1	TRBD1	CASSLMGTGGRDTEAFF	TGTGCCAGCAGTTTAATGGGGACAGGGGGCAGAGACACTGAAGCTTTCTTT
16	TRBV6-2/TRBV6-3	few	TRBJ1-5	.	CASIYSKAWLGQPQHF	TGTGCCAGCATTTACTCGAAGGCATGGCTGGGACAGCCCCAGCATTTT
15	TRBV10-3	many	TRBJ1-1	.	CAISGGLTQGTEAFF	TGTGCCATCAGCGGGGGGCTAACCCAGGGCACTGAAGCTTTCTTT
15	TRBV5-1	many	TRBJ2-3	.	CASSLTASDTDTQYF	TGCGCCAGCAGCTTGACAGCTAGCGACACAGATACGCAGTATTTT
14	TRBV20-1	many	TRBJ2-2	.	CSARDFSNTGELFF	TGCAGTGCTAGAGATTTTTCTAACACCGGGGAGCTGTTTTTT
14	TRBV3-1	many	TRBJ2-3	.	CASSPQWIQDTQYF	TGTGCCAGCAGCCCTCAATGGATACAGGATACGCAGTATTTT
11	TRBV11-2	many	TRBJ2-7	.	CASSSTYEQYF	TGTGCCAGCAGCTCGACCTACGAGCAGTACTTC
16	TRBV7-2	.	TRBJ2-5	TRBD1	CASSLASGTGQETQYF	TGTGCCAGCAGCTTAGCGTCTGGGACAGGCCAAGAGACCCAGTACTTC
11	TRBV18	medium-sized	TRBJ2-7	.	CASGTGYEQYF	TGTGCCAGCGGCACCGGGTACGAGCAGTACTTC
14	TRBV28	many	TRBJ1-1	.	CASSEGYLNTEAFF	TGTGCCAGCAGCGAGGGGTACCTGAACACTGAAGCTTTCTTT
17	TRBV7-3	many	TRBJ1-3	.	CASSLSPPGGPGNTIYF	TGTGCCAGCAGCTTATCTCCCCCGGGGGGTCCTGGAAACACCATATATTTT
13	TRBV11-2	many	TRBJ1-5	TRBD1	CASSLDRNQPQHF	TGTGCCAGCAGCCTGGACAGGAATCAGCCCCAGCATTTT
15	TRBV24-1	.	TRBJ2-7	.	CATSDSRGVSDEQYF	TGTGCCACCAGTGATAGCAGGGGTGTAAGCGACGAGCAGTACTTC
20	TRBV4-2	.	TRBJ2-7	TRBD2	CASSPHPGLAGAKSSYEQYF	TGTGCCAGCAGCCCGCACCCGGGACTAGCGGGGGCCAAGAGCTCCTACGAGCAGTACTTC
16	TRBV5-5	many	TRBJ2-3	.	CASSLVWTLYTDTQYF	TGTGCCAGCAGCTTGGTCTGGACACTCTACACAGATACGCAGTATTTT
14	TRBV28	medium-sized	TRBJ2-3	TRBD2	CASSFLAGTDTQYF	TGTGCCAGCAGTTTTCTAGCGGGTACAGATACGCAGTATTTT
14	TRBV12-3/TRBV12-4	many	TRBJ2-3	.	CASSLAGVSDTQYF	TGTGCCAGCAGTTTAGCGGGAGTATCAGATACGCAGTATTTT
15	TRBV2	.	TRBJ1-1	.	CASSVRAAINTEAFF	TGTGCCAGCAGTGTTCGGGCAGCCATTAACACTGAAGCCTTCTTT
14	TRBV6-1	medium-sized	TRBJ2-7	.	CASTPGTPGGEQYF	TGTGCCAGCACCCCCGGGACACCGGGCGGTGAGCAGTACTTC
13	TRBV11-3	many	TRBJ1-1	.	CASSLGENTEAFF	TGTGCCAGCAGCTTGGGAGAGAACACTGAAGCTTTCTTT
14	TRBV6-4	few	TRBJ1-1	.	CASSVGWSSYEAVF	TGTGCCAGCAGTGTCGGGTGGTCCTCGTATGAAGCTGTCTTT
15	TRBV3-1	.	TRBJ2-5	.	CASSQEVVREETQYF	TGTGCCAGCAGCCAAGAGGTGGTGAGGGAGGAGACCCAGTACTTC
15	TRBV28	many	TRBJ1-5	.	CATHPVPGGNQPQHF	TGTGCCACCCACCCGGTCCCGGGAGGCAATCAGCCCCAGCATTTT
13	TRBV10-3	many	TRBJ2-7	TRBD2	CAITREGSYEQYF	TGTGCCATCACACGGGAGGGCTCCTACGAGCAGTACTTC
13	TRBV14	many	TRBJ2-2	.	CASSQGVTGELFF	TGTGCCAGCAGCCAAGGAGTCACCGGGGAGCTGTTTTTT
10	TRBV6-1	medium-sized	TRBJ2-7	.	CASRAYEQYF	TGTGCCAGCAGGGCCTACGAGCAGTACTTC